This T cell receptor beta chain was identified in a study of cytomegalovirus exposure and HLA in healthy donors. Findings and limits, study-wide: When analyzed later, a missense DCLRE1C variant was found to be linked to TCR beta V- and J-gene trimming.

This CDR3 has 14 residues. V shed 7 bases, J shed 7 bases, and the junction held 2 bases outside the gene matches. Germline V gene sequence: CDR1 SGDLS, CDR2 YYNGEE. PCR was performed using 60 Vbeta and 13 Jbeta primers. Data came from immunoSEQ multiplex PCR; TCRdb stores just in-frame clones and leaves some out. The sample contains under 200,000 clones, about two thirds of which appear only once. As regards this clone: Its target is not known.

This clonotype originated in a woman aged 25 to 39 in good health and CMV-seronegative. This chain links TRBV9 with TRBJ2-1; TRBD2 aligns across 16 bases. The source material was PBMCs. The CDR3 nucleotides read TGTGCCAGCGGGGGACTAGCGGGGGGGAATGAGCAGTTCTTC. It encodes CASGGLAGGNEQFF.